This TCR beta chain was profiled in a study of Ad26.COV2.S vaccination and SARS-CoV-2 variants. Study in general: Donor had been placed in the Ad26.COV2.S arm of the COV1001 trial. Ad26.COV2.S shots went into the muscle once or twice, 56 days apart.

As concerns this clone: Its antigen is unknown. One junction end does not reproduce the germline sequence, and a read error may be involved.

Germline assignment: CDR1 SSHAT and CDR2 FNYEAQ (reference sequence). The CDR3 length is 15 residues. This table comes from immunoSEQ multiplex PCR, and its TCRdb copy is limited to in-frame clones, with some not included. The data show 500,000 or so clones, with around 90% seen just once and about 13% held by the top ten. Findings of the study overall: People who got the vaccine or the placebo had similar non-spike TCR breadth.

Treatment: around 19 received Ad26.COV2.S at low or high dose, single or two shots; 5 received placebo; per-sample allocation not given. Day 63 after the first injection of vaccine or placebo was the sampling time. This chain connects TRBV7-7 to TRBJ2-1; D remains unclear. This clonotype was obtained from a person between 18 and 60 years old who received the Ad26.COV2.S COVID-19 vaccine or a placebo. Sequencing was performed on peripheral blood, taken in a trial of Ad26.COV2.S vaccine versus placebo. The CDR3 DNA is TGTGCTAGCAGCTTAAAGGTGGGCAGAGGCAATGAGCAGTTCTTC. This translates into CASSLKVGRGNEQFF. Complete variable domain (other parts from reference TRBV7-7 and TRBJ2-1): GAGVSQSPRYKVTKRGQDVTLRCDPISSHATLYWYQQALGQGPEFLTYFNYEAQPDKSGLPSDRFSAERPEGSISTLTIQRTEQRDSAMYRCASSLKVGRGNEQFFGPGTRLTVL.